What follows are 4 T cell receptor beta chains derived from one specimen sequenced in a study of blood T cell repertoires in COVID-19. The repertoire was sequenced with immunoSEQ multiplex PCR; TCRdb's copy has only in-frame clones and lacks some. The sample carries 50,000 or so clones, 85% to 95% recorded once. Material: peripheral blood. These receptors all stem from a woman of 80 years or more with acute or convalescent COVID-19.

The rearrangement links TRBV30 to TRBJ1-1, with 9 bases identical to TRBD1. After removal of 5 bases from V and 0 bases from J, the junction contained 10 bases not matched to a gene. The CDR3 totals 16 residues. The V gene's germline CDR1 is GTSNPN and CDR2 SVGIG (reference sequence). This CDR3 is CAWSQGAEVVNTEAFF. The CDR3 nucleotides are TGTGCCTGGTCACAGGGGGCGGAGGTAGTGAACACTGAAGCTTTCTTT. The full variable domain, rest sourced from reference TRBV30 and TRBJ1-1, is SQTIHQWPATLVQPVGSPLSLECTVEGTSNPNLYWYRQAAGRGLQLLFYSVGIGQISSEVPQNLSASRPQDRQFILSSKKLLLSDSGFYLCAWSQGAEVVNTEAFFGQGTRLTVV.

The chain has TRBV25-1 and TRBJ2-7; maybe TRBD1 (7 bases). V was trimmed by 2 bases and J by 5 bases, leaving 10 bases between them. The germline V gene encodes CDR1 MGHDK and CDR2 SYGVNS. The CDR3 is 13 residues long. CDR3 residues: CASSEGGGNEQYF. The DNA for the CDR3 is TGTGCCAGCAGTGAAGGAGGGGGCAACGAGCAGTACTTC.

This chain connects TRBV6-2 or TRBV6-3 to TRBJ2-3; tentatively, D is TRBD2 (5 bases). From germline, CDR1 is MNHEY and CDR2 SVGEGT. The CDR3 has 14 residues. Trimming cost V 1 base and J 4 bases, with 9 bases left between them. CDR3: CASSYLLVPDTQYF. CDR3 DNA sequence: TGTGCCAGCAGTTACTTACTAGTCCCAGATACGCAGTATTTT.

The chain carries TRBV3-1 (or the pseudogene TRBV3-2) and TRBJ1-6, with a weak D call TRBD1 (5 bases). V was pared by 0 bases and J by 9 bases, with 15 bases between. The CDR3 has 16 amino acids. Germline assignment: CDR1 LGHDT and CDR2 YNNKEL (reference sequence). DNA of the CDR3: TGTGCCAGCAGCCAAGAACGGGGACGGGAGAGTTCACCCCTCCACTTT. Residues: CASSQERGRESSPLHF.